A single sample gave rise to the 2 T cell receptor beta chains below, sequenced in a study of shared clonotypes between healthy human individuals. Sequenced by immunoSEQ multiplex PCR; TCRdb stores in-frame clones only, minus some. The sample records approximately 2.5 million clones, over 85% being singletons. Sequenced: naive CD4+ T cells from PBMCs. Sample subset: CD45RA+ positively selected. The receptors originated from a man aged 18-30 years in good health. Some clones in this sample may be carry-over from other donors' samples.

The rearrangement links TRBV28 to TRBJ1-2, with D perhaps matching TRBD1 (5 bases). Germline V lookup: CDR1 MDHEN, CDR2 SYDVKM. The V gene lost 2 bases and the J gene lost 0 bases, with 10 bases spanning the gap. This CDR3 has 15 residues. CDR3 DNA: TGTGCCAGCAGTTTAGGGGCAGTCCCTAACTATGGCTACACCTTC. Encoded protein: CASSLGAVPNYGYTF.

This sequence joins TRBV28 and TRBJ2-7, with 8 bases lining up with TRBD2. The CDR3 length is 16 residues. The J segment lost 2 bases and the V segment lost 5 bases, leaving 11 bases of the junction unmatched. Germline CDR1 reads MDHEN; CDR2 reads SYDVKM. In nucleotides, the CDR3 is TGTGCCAGCAGTGCGGGGGGAGCGGGGGAGACCTACGAGCAGTACTTC. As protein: CASSAGGAGETYEQYF.